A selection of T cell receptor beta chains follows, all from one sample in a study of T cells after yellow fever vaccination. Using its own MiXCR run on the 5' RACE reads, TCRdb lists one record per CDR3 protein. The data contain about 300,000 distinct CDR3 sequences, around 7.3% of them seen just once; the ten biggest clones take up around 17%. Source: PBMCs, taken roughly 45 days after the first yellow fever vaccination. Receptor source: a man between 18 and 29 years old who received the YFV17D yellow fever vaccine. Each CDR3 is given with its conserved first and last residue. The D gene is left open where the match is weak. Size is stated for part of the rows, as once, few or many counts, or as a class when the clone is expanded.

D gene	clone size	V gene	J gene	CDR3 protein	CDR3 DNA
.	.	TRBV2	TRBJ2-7	CASREQGISYEQYF	TGTGCCAGCAGAGAACAGGGCATCAGTTACGAGCAGTACTTC
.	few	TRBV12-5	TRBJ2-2	CASAPPSPANTGELFF	TGTGCTAGTGCTCCACCGAGCCCAGCGAACACCGGGGAGCTGTTTTTT
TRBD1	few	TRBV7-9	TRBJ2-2	CASSLTGQGITGELFF	TGTGCCAGCAGCTTAACCGGACAGGGGATCACCGGGGAGCTGTTTTTT
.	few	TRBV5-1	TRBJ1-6	CASRTVDNSPLHF	TGCGCCAGCAGGACAGTTGATAATTCACCCCTCCACTTT
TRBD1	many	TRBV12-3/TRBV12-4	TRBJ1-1	CASSLRGPTEAFF	TGTGCCAGCAGTTTAAGGGGGCCGACTGAAGCTTTCTTT
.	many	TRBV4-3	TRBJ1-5	CASSPTTDAQVGPQHF	TGCGCCAGCAGCCCTACTACGGACGCCCAGGTTGGGCCCCAGCATTTT
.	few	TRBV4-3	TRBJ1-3	CASSQDRTARNTIYF	TGCGCCAGCAGCCAAGATCGGACGGCTAGAAACACCATATATTTT
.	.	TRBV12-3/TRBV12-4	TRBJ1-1	CASSWFHEAFF	TGTGCCAGCAGTTGGTTCCATGAAGCTTTCTTT
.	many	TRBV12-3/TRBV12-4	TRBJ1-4	CASSPQGGEKLFF	TGTGCCAGCAGTCCACAGGGAGGGGAAAAACTGTTTTTT
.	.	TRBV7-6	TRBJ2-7	CASREVEQYF	TGTGCCAGCAGGGAGGTCGAGCAGTACTTC
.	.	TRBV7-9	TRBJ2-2	CASSQWGNTGELFF	TGTGCCAGCAGTCAATGGGGGAACACCGGGGAGCTGTTTTTT
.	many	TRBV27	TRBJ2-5	CASSLSRARGEETQYF	TGTGCCAGCAGTTTATCGAGGGCCAGGGGAGAAGAGACCCAGTACTTC
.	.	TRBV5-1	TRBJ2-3	CASSLSGLDSDTQYF	TGCGCCAGCAGCTTGAGTGGGCTAGATTCGGATACGCAGTATTTT
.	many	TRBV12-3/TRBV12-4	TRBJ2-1	CASNRGSDEQFF	TGTGCCAGCAACCGTGGGAGCGATGAGCAGTTCTTC
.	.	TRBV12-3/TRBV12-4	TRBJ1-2	CASSFGPTYGYTF	TGTGCCAGCAGTTTTGGCCCAACCTATGGCTACACCTTC
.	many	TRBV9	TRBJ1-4	CASSVSGALSNEKLFF	TGTGCCAGCAGCGTTTCAGGGGCGCTTTCTAATGAAAAACTGTTTTTT
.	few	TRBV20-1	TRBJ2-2	CSAGTGELFF	TGCAGTGCAGGGACCGGGGAGCTGTTTTTT
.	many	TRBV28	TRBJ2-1	CASSSQGGQQFF	TGTGCCAGCAGTTCTCAGGGGGGCCAGCAGTTCTTC
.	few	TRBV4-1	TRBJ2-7	CASSPAPGRLEQYF	TGCGCCAGCAGCCCCGCACCCGGTCGTCTCGAGCAGTACTTC
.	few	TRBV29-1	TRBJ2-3	CSARPGASDTQYF	TGCAGCGCCCGACCAGGGGCGTCGGATACGCAGTATTTT
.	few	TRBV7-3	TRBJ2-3	CASSGVYPDTQYF	TGTGCCAGCAGCGGGGTTTATCCGGATACGCAGTATTTT
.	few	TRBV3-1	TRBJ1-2	CASSLDRMYGYTF	TGTGCCAGCAGCCTGGACAGAATGTATGGCTACACCTTC